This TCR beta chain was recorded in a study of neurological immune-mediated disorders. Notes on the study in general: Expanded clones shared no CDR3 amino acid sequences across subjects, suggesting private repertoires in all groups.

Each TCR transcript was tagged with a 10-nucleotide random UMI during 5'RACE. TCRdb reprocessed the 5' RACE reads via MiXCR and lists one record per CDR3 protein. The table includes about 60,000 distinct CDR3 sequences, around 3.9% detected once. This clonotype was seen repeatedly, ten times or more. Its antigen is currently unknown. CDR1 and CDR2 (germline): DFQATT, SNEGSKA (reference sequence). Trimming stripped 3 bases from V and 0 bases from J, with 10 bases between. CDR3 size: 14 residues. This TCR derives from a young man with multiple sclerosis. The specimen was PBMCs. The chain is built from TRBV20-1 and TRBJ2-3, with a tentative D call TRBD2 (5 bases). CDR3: CSASGISSTDTQYF. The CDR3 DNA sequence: TGCAGTGCTAGCGGGATATCTAGCACAGATACGCAGTATTTT.